The present T cell receptor beta chain was sequenced within a study of vaccination and CD4 T cells after COVID-19. Study-level information: Overlapping spike peptides served as the stimulus for the cells. These peptides came from SARS-CoV-2 and from the common cold coronaviruses HCoV-NL63, HCoV-OC43 and HCoV-229E. Study outcomes and limitations: There was no significant change from around 19 to 38 median reactive clonotypes.

Cultured CD4+ T cell DNA was sequenced using the Oncomine TCR Beta short-read assay. TCRdb ran MiXCR on the PCR reads and lists one entry per CDR3 protein. The sample has around 7,700 distinct CDR3 sequences; 60% to 70% are singletons. A word on this clonotype: Its antigen is currently unknown.

The CDR3 is made up of 16 amino acids. Germline CDR1 and CDR2: SGHDN and FVKESK. Trimming removed 1 base from V and 6 bases from J, with 18 bases in between. Treatment meaning: approximately nine-day PBMC culture with coronavirus spike peptide pools or control peptides (ViraFEST assay). In the ViraFEST assay, peptide-pool expansion preceded TCR sequencing of expanded clonotypes. The rearrangement links TRBV14 to TRBJ1-2; D might be TRBD1 (5 bases). The receptor was derived from a human donor who had recovered from COVID-19. The sequenced sample consisted of CD4+ T cells from blood, cultured in vitro. Written as DNA, the CDR3 is TGTGCCAGCAGCCAAGGAGGGAAGCAGGGCTTAAATGGCTACACCTTC. Protein product: CASSQGGKQGLNGYTF.